These T cell receptor beta chains were read from a single sample in a study of CD8+CD57+ T cells in acquired aplastic anemia. TCRdb reprocessed the reads with MiXCR, giving one entry per CDR3 protein. The sample records 150,000 to 200,000 distinct CDR3 sequences, less than 65% being singletons. Sequencing was done on a sample of sorted CD4+, CD8+, or CD8+CD57+ T cells (not recorded which) from PBMCs. These TCRs come from a human donor with severe aplastic anemia or a healthy control (not recorded which). Both conserved end residues are part of each CDR3. D genes are given only for firm matches. Clone size is not always given. Where it is, it says once, few, many or a class for expanded clones.

j_gene | v_gene | d_gene | abundance | CDR3aa | CDR3nt
TRBJ1-3 | TRBV29-1 | NA | few | CSVESGVGNTIYF | TGCAGCGTTGAATCCGGGGTCGGAAACACCATATATTTT
TRBJ2-2 | TRBV7-9 | NA | many | CASSSTSTDLTGELFF | TGTGCCAGCAGCTCGACCTCGACAGATTTGACCGGGGAGCTGTTTTTT
TRBJ1-1 | TRBV5-8 | NA | many | CASSFGATEAFF | TGTGCCAGCAGCTTTGGGGCTACTGAAGCTTTCTTT
TRBJ1-6 | TRBV3-2 | NA | NA | CASSQVRLNSPLHF | TGTGCCAGCAGCCAAGTACGGCTTAATTCACCCCTCCACTTT
TRBJ2-7 | TRBV20-1 | TRBD2 | NA | CSAEVQRGAYEQYF | TGCAGTGCAGAGGTACAGCGGGGGGCCTACGAGCAGTACTTC
TRBJ2-7 | TRBV7-9 | TRBD2 | NA | CASTLAAGLATYEQYF | TGTGCCAGCACTCTGGCTGCTGGACTAGCAACCTACGAGCAGTACTTC
TRBJ1-1 | TRBV10-3 | NA | few | CAAGDTLNTEAFF | TGTGCCGCGGGGGATACCTTGAACACTGAAGCTTTCTTT
TRBJ1-4 | TRBV2 | NA | once | CASRPITTNEKLFF | TGTGCCAGCAGACCGATTACAACTAATGAAAAACTGTTTTTT
TRBJ1-4 | TRBV20-1 | NA | NA | CSARDIRGGEKLFF | TGCAGTGCTAGAGATATTAGGGGCGGCGAAAAACTGTTTTTT
TRBJ1-2 | TRBV19 | NA | many | CASSWPGPLYTF | TGTGCCAGTAGTTGGCCGGGACCCCTCTACACCTTC